One TCR beta chain is described in this entry. TCRdb processed the 5' RACE reads anew with MiXCR; each CDR3 protein has one entry. The sample consists of more than 110,000 distinct CDR3 sequences, 25% of them appearing once. Germline CDR1 is SEHNR and CDR2 is FQNEAQ (reference sequence). There are 12 residues in the CDR3. V was clipped by 7 bases and J by 3 bases, with 9 bases between them. The source of the sample is a study of T-cell memory formation after mild COVID-19. The sequenced sample was PBMCs or a T cell subset sorted from them (not recorded which). The chain combines TRBV7-9 with TRBJ1-2; D is uncertain. The sequence derives from an adult woman who had mild COVID-19 (a few samples of this study predate the infection). Cell type and time point are not known. CDR3 loop: CASIGRHYGYTF. CDR3 bases: TGTGCCAGCATAGGACGCCACTATGGCTACACCTTC. The full variable domain, completed using reference TRBV7-9 and TRBJ1-2, is DTGVSQNPRHKITKRGQNVTFRCDPISEHNRLYWYRQTLGQGPEFLTYFQNEAQLEKSRLLSDRFSAERPKGSFSTLEIQRTEQGDSAMYLCASIGRHYGYTFGSGTRLTVV.